This T cell receptor (beta chain) was found in a study of response to subunit inactivated influenza vaccine. Findings and limits, study-wide: Few additional T cells are recruited per seasonal influenza vaccination, authors suggested.

Germline assignment: CDR1 MNHNS and CDR2 SASEGT. The CDR3 has 13 amino acids. The V gene lost 6 bases and the J gene lost 3 bases, with 11 bases spanning the gap. This clonotype was seen a handful of times. The antigen is unknown. MiXCR was run by TCRdb on the RT-PCR reads, yielding one entry per CDR3 protein. Here the sample spans about 830,000 distinct CDR3 sequences, around a sixth being singletons. The chain carries TRBV6-1 and TRBJ1-1; D gene uncertain. The TCR was taken from a man over 45 who received an inactivated influenza vaccine. The sample here was PBMCs from blood, taken less than 6 days after vaccination. The CDR3 here is CASSRVEDTEAFF. CDR3 sequence (DNA): TGTGCCAGCAGCCGCGTCGAGGACACTGAAGCTTTCTTT.